One sample yielded the 5 T cell receptor beta chains listed below, sequenced in a study of OX40 agonist ivuxolimab in advanced cancers. Repertoires were generated with immunoSEQ multiplex PCR, while TCRdb's copy carries only in-frame clones and drops some. The data contain 60,000 to 65,000 clones, approximately 90% of them singletons. The input for sequencing was CD4+ or CD8+ T cells sorted from blood, taken in a trial of the OX40 agonist ivuxolimab. The source of these receptors is an adult with an advanced solid tumor such as melanoma, head and neck, liver or kidney cancer.

This clone was observed a single time. The J gene is TRBJ2-3, the V gene TRBV7-2, with 8 bases matching TRBD2. Germline-derived CDR1 and CDR2 are SGHTA and FQGNSA. V was pared by 2 bases and J by 4 bases, with 8 bases of the junction left unmatched. This CDR3 has 16 residues. The CDR3 sequence is CASSLRLAGGADTQYF. The CDR3 DNA is TGTGCCAGCAGCTTAAGACTCGCGGGAGGAGCAGATACGCAGTATTTT.

This clone has a single count. The rearrangement joins TRBV19 to TRBJ1-4; D gene uncertain. Per the germline V gene, CDR1 is LNHDA and CDR2 is SQIVND (reference sequence). Trimming took off 3 bases at V and 8 bases at J, with 10 bases between the two ends. This CDR3 spans 13 amino acids. As DNA, the CDR3 is TGTGCCAGTAGTATCGTGCTGGAAGAAAAACTGTTTTTT. This translates into CASSIVLEEKLFF.

The rearrangement links TRBV19 to TRBJ2-3; either TRBD1 or TRBD2 may fit D (7 bases each). The CDR3 is made up of 17 amino acids. The V gene's germline CDR1 is LNHDA and CDR2 SQIVND (reference sequence). Trimming pared 4 bases from V and 5 bases from J, leaving 22 bases between. The CDR3: CASSRQTGTIREDTQYF. CDR3 bases: TGTGCCAGTAGTAGACAGACAGGGACTATCCGTGAAGATACGCAGTATTTT.

The chain couples TRBV6-6 to TRBJ1-1; D perhaps matches TRBD1 (6 bases). Trimming stripped 10 bases from V and 4 bases from J, with 16 bases between. The germline gives CDR1 MNHNY, CDR2 SVGAGI (reference sequence). This CDR3 region has 13 residues. The CDR3 spells CAIRRGSGTEAFF. DNA for the CDR3: TGTGCCATACGCAGGGGTTCGGGCACTGAAGCTTTCTTT.

The chain couples TRBV6-6 to TRBJ1-2; D might be TRBD1 (6 bases). CDR3 length: 14 residues. Germline lookup yields CDR1 MNHNY and CDR2 SVGAGI (reference sequence). V lost 2 bases, J lost 4 bases, and 11 bases lay in between. The CDR3 nucleotides are TGTGCCAGCAGTTACGAAGGGGGGGGCTATGGCTACACCTTC. It encodes CASSYEGGGYGYTF.